The 30 T cell receptor beta chains presented below share a single source sample, sequenced in a study of OX40 agonist ivuxolimab in advanced cancers. This table comes from immunoSEQ multiplex PCR, and its TCRdb copy is limited to in-frame clones, with some not included. The data contain 77,000 or so clones, over 70% of them seen just once; the ten biggest clones take up approximately 5%. Here the sequenced sample was CD4+ or CD8+ T cells sorted from blood, taken in a trial of the OX40 agonist ivuxolimab. The receptors originated from an adult with an advanced solid tumor such as melanoma, head and neck, liver or kidney cancer.

A few counts support this clone. This chain connects TRBV7-2 to TRBJ2-7; no clear D. The CDR3 is 16 residues long. V lost 2 bases, J lost 2 bases, and 16 bases lay in between. CDR1 is SGHTA and CDR2 is FQGNSA in the germline V gene. This chain's CDR3 is CASSLRTTSPPYEQYF. The CDR3 nucleotides read TGTGCCAGCAGCTTACGGACGACTTCACCCCCCTACGAGCAGTACTTC.

In this sample, this clone turned up once. The V and J genes are TRBV19 and TRBJ2-7; 8 bases map to TRBD1. This CDR3 spans 15 amino acids. In germline, CDR1 is LNHDA, CDR2 SQIVND (reference sequence). V lost 3 bases and J lost 1; bases outside the gene matches: 5. The CDR3 loop reads CASSIGQGWSYEQYF. The CDR3 nucleotides are TGTGCCAGTAGTATTGGACAGGGATGGTCCTACGAGCAGTACTTC.

The J gene is TRBJ1-2, the V gene TRBV18; the D gene is possibly TRBD1 (6 bases). The ends were cut back, 3 bases at V and 3 bases at J, with 11 bases in the middle. This CDR3 is built from 14 residues. The germline CDR1 and CDR2 sequences are KGHSH and LQKENI. The CDR3 spells CASSPQGRDYGYTF. The CDR3, as DNA: TGTGCCAGCTCACCCCAGGGGAGGGACTATGGCTACACCTTC.

In its sample, this clone was seen many times. The chain joins TRBV9 to TRBJ1-4, with 7 bases aligning to TRBD1. This CDR3 has 14 amino acids. Germline V gene lookup returns CDR1 SGDLS and CDR2 YYNGEE. The V and J ends lost 4 bases and 4 bases, in that order; junction bases with no gene match: 4. CDR3 protein: CASSQDRSNEKLFF. In DNA, the CDR3 is TGTGCCAGCAGCCAGGACAGGAGTAATGAAAAACTGTTTTTT.

The V gene is TRBV5-1, the J gene TRBJ1-1; 9 nucleotides line up with TRBD1. V lost 3 bases to trimming and J lost 4 bases; unmatched junction nucleotides: 4. Germline lookup yields CDR1 SGHRS and CDR2 YFSETQ. The length of the CDR3 is 14 residues. DNA for the CDR3: TGCGCCAGCAGCTCACAGGGGGCCATCACTGAAGCTTTCTTT. This encodes CASSSQGAITEAFF.

This clone came up once. A junction end diverges from the germline sequence, so it may reflect a read error. The rearrangement links TRBV6-6 to TRBJ2-5; 10 nucleotides align to TRBD1. CDR1 is MNHNY, CDR2 SVGAGI, per germline (reference sequence). The CDR3 length is 15 residues. This CDR3 reads CASSYGQGGQESQYF. In DNA form, the CDR3 reads TGTGCCAGCAGTTACGGACAGGGGGGCCAAGAGAGCCAGTACTTC.

V is TRBV27 and J is TRBJ2-1, with D perhaps TRBD2 (5 bases). Germline CDR1 is MNHEY and CDR2 is SMNVEV (reference sequence). The ends were cut back, 4 bases at V and 9 bases at J, with 16 bases in the middle. The CDR3 has 14 residues. CDR3 protein: CASSSSLAVTEQFF. As DNA, the CDR3 is TGTGCCAGCAGTTCGAGTCTAGCTGTAACTGAGCAGTTCTTC.

The rearrangement joins TRBV5-5 to TRBJ2-7, with 8 nucleotides matching TRBD1. From germline, CDR1 is SGHKS and CDR2 YYEKEE (reference sequence). V shed 4 bases, J shed 5 bases, and the junction held 8 bases outside the gene matches. This CDR3 is 14 amino acids long. The CDR3 loop is CASSTDRVRDEQYF. DNA for the CDR3: TGTGCCAGCAGCACGGACAGGGTTCGGGACGAGCAGTACTTC.

This chain connects TRBV6-5 to TRBJ1-2, with D tentatively TRBD1 (6 bases). V lost 5 bases and J 7 bases, leaving 14 bases between the germline ends. Per the germline V gene, CDR1 is MNHEY and CDR2 is SVGAGI. The CDR3 covers 13 residues. As DNA, the CDR3 is TGTGCCAGCAGTCGAGGCAGGGGTGTTGGCTACACCTTC. Protein product: CASSRGRGVGYTF.

The chain recombines TRBV7-3 with TRBJ2-7, with D uncertain. The V and J ends lost 4 bases and 3 bases respectively, with 19 bases between them. Per the germline V gene, CDR1 is SGHTA and CDR2 is FQGTGA. This CDR3 has 16 residues. CDR3 loop: CASSSQGRWADYEQYF. In DNA form, the CDR3 reads TGTGCCAGCAGCTCCCAAGGTAGGTGGGCCGACTACGAGCAGTACTTC. Using reference TRBV7-3 and TRBJ2-7 for the parts outside the CDR3, the full variable domain is GAGVSQTPSNKVTEKGKYVELRCDPISGHTALYWYRQSLGQGPEFLIYFQGTGAADDSGLPNDRFFAVRPEGSVSTLKIQRTERGDSAVYLCASSSQGRWADYEQYFGPGTRLTVT.

V is TRBV7-6 and J is TRBJ1-2; 9 positions match TRBD1. CDR3 size: 13 residues. Trimming cost V 5 bases and J 5 bases; bases outside gene matches: 3. CDR1 is SGHVS and CDR2 is FNYEAQ in the germline V gene. In DNA form, the CDR3 reads TGTGCCAGCAGCCCCGGGACAGGGTATGGCTACACCTTC. Translated, it gives CASSPGTGYGYTF. Filled out from reference TRBV7-6 and TRBJ1-2, the complete variable domain reads GAGVSQSPRYKVTKRGQDVALRCDPISGHVSLYWYRQALGQGPEFLTYFNYEAQQDKSGLPNDRFSAERPEGSISTLTIQRTEQRDSAMYRCASSPGTGYGYTFGSGTRLTVV.

By sample fraction, this clone is medium-sized. The genes are TRBV5-1 and TRBJ2-2; TRBD1 agrees at 7 bases. The CDR3 covers 15 residues. Germline trimming cut 5 bases from V and 3 bases from J; bases unmatched to any gene: 7. Germline V lookup: CDR1 SGHRS, CDR2 YFSETQ. The CDR3 loop reads CASSRDRVDTGELFF. CDR3 DNA: TGCGCCAGCAGTCGCGACAGGGTGGACACCGGGGAGCTGTTTTTT.

This clone was recorded only once. V gene TRBV7-3 combines with J gene TRBJ2-1, with D perhaps TRBD1 (5 bases). In germline, CDR1 is SGHTA, CDR2 FQGTGA. With 4 bases removed from V and 0 bases from J, the gap between germline ends came to 10 bases. There are 15 residues in the CDR3. CDR3 in amino acids: CASSSQALSYNEQFF. The CDR3 DNA is TGTGCCAGCAGCTCACAGGCACTCTCCTACAATGAGCAGTTCTTC. Supplemented by reference TRBV7-3 and TRBJ2-1, the full variable domain reads GAGVSQTPSNKVTEKGKYVELRCDPISGHTALYWYRQSLGQGPEFLIYFQGTGAADDSGLPNDRFFAVRPEGSVSTLKIQRTERGDSAVYLCASSSQALSYNEQFFGPGTRLTVL.

The genes are TRBV7-9 and TRBJ2-7, with 7 bases fitting TRBD1. V shed 5 bases, J shed 12 bases, and the junction held 16 bases outside the gene matches. There are 14 residues in the CDR3. Germline CDR1 reads SEHNR; CDR2 reads FQNEAQ (reference sequence). The CDR3 region has the DNA TGTGCCAGCAGCCCACAGGGGCCCGGCGGTTCACCGTACTTC. This codes for CASSPQGPGGSPYF.

V gene TRBV7-3 combines with J gene TRBJ2-3, with D perhaps matching TRBD1 (6 bases). V gave up 2 bases and J gave up 3 bases, with 18 bases separating them. This CDR3 has 17 residues. CDR1 and CDR2 from the germline V gene are SGHTA and FQGTGA. Written as DNA, the CDR3 is TGTGCCAGCAGCTTATTTACCTCCCAGGGGTGGACAGATACGCAGTATTTT. Its translation is CASSLFTSQGWTDTQYF. Drawing the rest from reference TRBV7-3 and TRBJ2-3, the complete variable domain is GAGVSQTPSNKVTEKGKYVELRCDPISGHTALYWYRQSLGQGPEFLIYFQGTGAADDSGLPNDRFFAVRPEGSVSTLKIQRTERGDSAVYLCASSLFTSQGWTDTQYFGPGTRLTVL.

The V call is TRBV6-6, the J call TRBJ1-1; tentative D call: TRBD1 (6 bases). V was clipped by 5 bases and J by 0 bases, with 13 bases between them. From germline, CDR1 is MNHNY and CDR2 SVGAGI (reference sequence). This CDR3 spans 15 amino acids. The CDR3 loop is CASSTPGHVNTEAFF. CDR3 coding DNA: TGTGCCAGCAGTACCCCGGGACACGTGAACACTGAAGCTTTCTTT.

The genes are TRBV2 and TRBJ1-2, with TRBD1 matching 12 bases. Per germline, CDR1 SNHLY and CDR2 FYNNEI. V lost 5 bases to trimming and J lost 7 bases; unmatched junction nucleotides: 5. The CDR3 has 14 amino acids. CDR3 amino acids: CASSPGTGGRGYTF. CDR3 bases: TGTGCCAGCAGTCCCGGGACAGGGGGCCGTGGCTACACCTTC.

In regard to this clone: This may come from a read error, since a much larger clone is one base off. This chain joins TRBV2 and TRBJ2-5; TRBD1 matches 9 bases. The V gene end was trimmed by 4 bases and the J gene end by 4 bases; junction bases not matched to a gene: 4. The CDR3 totals 14 residues. Germline lookup yields CDR1 SNHLY and CDR2 FYNNEI. CDR3 in DNA: TGTGCCAGCAGTGGACAGGGGGTGGGAGAGACCCAGTACTTC. Its protein is CASSGQGVGETQYF.

CDR3 sequence (DNA): TGTGCCAGCAGCGTAGACGCGGGAGTCGACGAGCAGTACTTC. It specifies CASSVDAGVDEQYF. The chain links TRBV9 to TRBJ2-5; 7 bases agree with TRBD2. The end of the DNA fits TRBJ2-7 better, so the J call may be wrong. The germline V gene encodes CDR1 SGDLS and CDR2 YYNGEE. This CDR3 is built from 14 residues.

The chain combines TRBV6-6 with TRBJ1-1; D unclear. The CDR3 is 13 amino acids. Deletions cut 6 bases from V and 1 base from J, with 9 bases between. Per germline, CDR1 MNHNY and CDR2 SVGAGI (reference sequence). CDR3 sequence (DNA): TGTGCCAGCAGAATTCCAACGAACACTGAAGCTTTCTTT. Amino acids: CASRIPTNTEAFF.

Written as DNA, the CDR3 is TGTGCCAGCAGCCTCCGCAGTGAACGCCCCTACGAGCAGTACTTC. Its protein is CASSLRSERPYEQYF. V is TRBV7-2 and J is TRBJ2-5; D remains unclear. TRBJ2-7 explains the end of the DNA better; the J call may be wrong. The CDR3 runs 15 residues. CDR1 is SGHTA, CDR2 FQGNSA, per germline.

The V gene is TRBV9, the J gene TRBJ2-7, with 9 bases identical to TRBD1. The CDR3 contains 14 residues. CDR1 and CDR2 from the germline V gene are SGDLS and YYNGEE. The ends lost 6 bases at V and 2 bases at J; junction bases unmatched: 6. The CDR3, as DNA: TGTGCCAGCACACCGGGACAGGGACCCTACGAGCAGTACTTC. It is translated as CASTPGQGPYEQYF.

CDR3: CANRSYGGEKLFF. The CDR3, as DNA: TGTGCCAACAGATCATACGGGGGTGAAAAACTGTTTTTT. The chain employs TRBV11-3 and TRBJ1-4, with D perhaps TRBD1 (5 bases). V lost 10 bases and J 7 bases, leaving 16 bases between the germline ends. The CDR3 consists of 13 residues. Germline V CDR1 and CDR2: SGHNT, YENEEA.

The chain is built from TRBV7-8 and TRBJ1-3, with a weak D call TRBD1 (6 bases). The germline gives CDR1 SGHVS, CDR2 FQNEAQ. The V gene lost 6 bases and the J gene lost 0 bases, with 12 bases spanning the gap. There are 15 residues in the CDR3. The CDR3 loop is CASSKAGASGNTIYF. In DNA, the CDR3 is TGTGCCAGCAGTAAAGCGGGGGCCTCTGGAAACACCATATATTTT.

The CDR3 region is CASRYTDTQYF. The CDR3 coding sequence is TGTGCCAGCAGATACACAGATACGCAGTATTTT. The rearrangement links TRBV9 to TRBJ2-3, with D uncertain. V dropped 5 bases and J dropped 2 bases, with 3 bases sitting between them. Germline V gene lookup returns CDR1 SGDLS and CDR2 YYNGEE. The CDR3 covers 11 residues.

The chain recombines TRBV29-1 with TRBJ1-4; D is possibly TRBD1 (6 bases). CDR1 is SQVTM, CDR2 ANQGSEA, per germline. The CDR3 is 13 residues long. V dropped 7 bases and J dropped 6 bases, with 15 bases sitting between them. CDR3: CSAWTANDEKLFF. The CDR3 DNA is TGCAGCGCCTGGACAGCAAACGATGAAAAACTGTTTTTT.

The J gene is TRBJ1-5, the V gene TRBV18; D may be TRBD1 (5 bases). The CDR3 sequence is 15 residues long. Germline V lookup: CDR1 KGHSH, CDR2 LQKENI. Trimming cost V 6 bases and J 2 bases, with 14 bases left between them. CDR3 DNA sequence: TGTGCCAGCTCCCTGACGGGACGGGGCAATCAGCCCCAGCATTTT. Protein sequence: CASSLTGRGNQPQHF.

For the CDR3, the DNA is TGCGCCAGCCGGATCCCTAGCGGGGGAATCCAAGAGACCCAGTACTTC. Protein sequence: CASRIPSGGIQETQYF. The rearrangement links TRBV5-1 to TRBJ2-5; 10 bases are a match to TRBD2. CDR3 length: 16 residues. Germline-derived CDR1 and CDR2 are SGHRS and YFSETQ. The J segment lost 1 base and the V segment lost 7 bases, leaving 10 bases of the junction unmatched.

The V call is TRBV9, the J call TRBJ2-1; TRBD2 matches at 7 bases. The CDR3 length is 14 residues. Germline trimming cut 1 base from V and 9 bases from J; bases unmatched to any gene: 7. Germline V gene sequence: CDR1 SGDLS, CDR2 YYNGEE. The CDR3 DNA follows: TGTGCCAGCAGCGTATACCGCGGGGGTAGTGAGCAGTTCTTC. Encoded protein: CASSVYRGGSEQFF.

This clone was counted a single time. V and J are TRBV5-4 and TRBJ2-5; unclear D gene. Trimming cost V 0 bases and J 1 base, with 4 bases left between them. This CDR3 region has 13 residues. Germline CDR1 SGHNT, CDR2 YYREEE (reference sequence). CDR3 sequence (DNA): TGTGCCAGCAGCTTGGGCGGCCAAGAGACCCAGTACTTC. It encodes CASSLGGQETQYF.